The clone carrying this T cell receptor beta chain was recorded many times. What it binds is unknown. CDR3 length: 14 residues. TCRdb reanalysed the RT-PCR reads using MiXCR and keeps one entry per CDR3 protein. The table has hundreds of thousands of distinct CDR3 sequences, 6% to 9% seen once. These data originate in a study of response to subunit inactivated influenza vaccine. Study-wide findings and caveats: After each seasonal influenza vaccination, few new T cells are recruited, the authors suggested.

This sequence joins TRBV21-1 and TRBJ2-4. TRBV21-1 is annotated as a pseudogene. The specimen was PBMCs from blood, collected roughly 24 months after vaccination. The clonotype comes from a man aged 45 to 75 who received an inactivated influenza vaccine. CDR3 sequence: CASSKVCGKNIQYF. CDR3 nucleotides: TGTGCCAGCAGCAAAGTGTGTGGGAAAAACATTCAGTACTTC.